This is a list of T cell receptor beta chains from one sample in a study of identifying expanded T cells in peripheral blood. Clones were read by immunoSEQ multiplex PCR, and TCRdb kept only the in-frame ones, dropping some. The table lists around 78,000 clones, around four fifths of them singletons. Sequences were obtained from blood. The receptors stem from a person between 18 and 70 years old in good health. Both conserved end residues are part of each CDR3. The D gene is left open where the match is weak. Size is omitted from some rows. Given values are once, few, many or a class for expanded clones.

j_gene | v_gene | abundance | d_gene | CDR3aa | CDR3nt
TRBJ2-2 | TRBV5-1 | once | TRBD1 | CASSQDRGGTGELFF | TGCGCCAGCAGCCAGGACAGGGGTGGCACCGGGGAGCTGTTTTTT
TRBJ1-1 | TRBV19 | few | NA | CASSRWNTEAFF | TGTGCCAGTAGTAGGTGGAACACTGAAGCTTTCTTT
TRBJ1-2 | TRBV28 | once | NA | CASSLGGGPYGYTF | TGTGCCAGCAGTTTAGGCGGGGGACCCTATGGCTACACCTTC
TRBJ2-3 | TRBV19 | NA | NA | CASSMRRAGTDTQYF | TGTGCCAGTAGTATGAGAAGGGCTGGAACAGATACGCAGTATTTT
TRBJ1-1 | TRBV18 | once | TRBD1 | CASSPRGTGNTEAFF | TGTGCCAGCTCACCAAGGGGGACAGGGAACACTGAAGCTTTCTTT
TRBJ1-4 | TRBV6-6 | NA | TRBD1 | CASTLTGTNEKLFF | TGTGCCAGCACCTTGACAGGGACTAATGAAAAACTGTTTTTT
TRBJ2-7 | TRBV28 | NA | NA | CASSIGDSRSYEQYF | TGTGCCAGCAGTATCGGGGACTCCCGCTCCTACGAGCAGTACTTC
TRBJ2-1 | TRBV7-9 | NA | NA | CASSPGGGYNNEQFF | TGTGCCAGCAGCCCAGGAGGAGGTTATAACAATGAGCAGTTCTTC
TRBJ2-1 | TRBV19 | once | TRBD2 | CASTFSGSSLFEQFF | TGTGCCAGTACATTTAGCGGGAGTTCGTTATTTGAGCAGTTCTTC
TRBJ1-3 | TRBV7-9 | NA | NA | CASTTVSGNTIYF | TGTGCCAGCACCACCGTCTCTGGAAACACCATATATTTT
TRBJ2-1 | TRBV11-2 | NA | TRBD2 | CASSLGGLAGGVNNEQFF | TGTGCCAGCAGCTTAGGGGGACTAGCGGGAGGCGTGAACAATGAGCAGTTCTTC
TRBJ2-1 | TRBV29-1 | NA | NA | CSVEPGGGEQFF | TGCAGCGTTGAACCTGGGGGCGGTGAGCAGTTCTTC
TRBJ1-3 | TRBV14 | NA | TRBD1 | CASSQDRNGNTIYF | TGTGCCAGCAGCCAGGACAGGAATGGAAACACCATATATTTT
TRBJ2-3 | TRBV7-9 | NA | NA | CASSLGGGVSDTQYF | TGTGCCAGCAGCTTAGGAGGCGGGGTTTCAGATACGCAGTATTTT
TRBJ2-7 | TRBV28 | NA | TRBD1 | CASSLGVGTGGSYEQYF | TGTGCCAGCAGTCTCGGAGTAGGGACAGGGGGCTCTTACGAGCAGTACTTC